This T cell receptor beta chain was captured by sequencing in a study of blood T cell repertoires in COVID-19. Measured with immunoSEQ multiplex PCR; TCRdb has only the in-frame clones, and not every one. The top ten hold roughly 14% of the sample, which has roughly 100,000 clones, roughly 80% seen once. The CDR3 runs 12 residues. Per the germline V gene, CDR1 is KGHDR and CDR2 is SFDVKD. V lost 5 bases and J lost 8, with 12 bases in between. The chain links TRBV24-1 to TRBJ2-7; D is possibly TRBD2 (5 bases). This sequence was found in a woman older than 75 with acute or convalescent COVID-19. The sequenced sample consisted of peripheral blood. CDR3 protein: CATSGEWTQQYF. CDR3 bases: TGTGCCACCAGTGGGGAATGGACTCAGCAGTACTTC.